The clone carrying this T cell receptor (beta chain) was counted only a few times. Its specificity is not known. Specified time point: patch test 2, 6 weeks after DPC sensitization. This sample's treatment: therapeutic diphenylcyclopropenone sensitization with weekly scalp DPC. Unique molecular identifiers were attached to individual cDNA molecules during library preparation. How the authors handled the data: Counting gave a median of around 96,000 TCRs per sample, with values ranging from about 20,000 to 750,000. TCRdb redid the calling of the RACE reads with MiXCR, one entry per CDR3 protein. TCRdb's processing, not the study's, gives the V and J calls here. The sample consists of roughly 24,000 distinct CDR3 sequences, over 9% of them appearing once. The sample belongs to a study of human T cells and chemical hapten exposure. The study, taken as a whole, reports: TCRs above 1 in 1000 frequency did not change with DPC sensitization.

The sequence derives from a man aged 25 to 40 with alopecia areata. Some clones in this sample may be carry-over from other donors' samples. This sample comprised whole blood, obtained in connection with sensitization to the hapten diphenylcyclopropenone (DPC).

In DNA form, the CDR3 reads TGTGCCAGCTCACCGCAGGAGGGGAATGAGCAGTTCTTC. Protein sequence: CASSPQEGNEQFF. This chain links TRBV18 with TRBJ2-1; maybe TRBD2 (6 bases). The V gene lost 3 bases and the J gene lost 7 bases, with 10 bases spanning the gap. This CDR3 is built from 13 residues. The germline V gene encodes CDR1 KGHSH and CDR2 LQKENI.